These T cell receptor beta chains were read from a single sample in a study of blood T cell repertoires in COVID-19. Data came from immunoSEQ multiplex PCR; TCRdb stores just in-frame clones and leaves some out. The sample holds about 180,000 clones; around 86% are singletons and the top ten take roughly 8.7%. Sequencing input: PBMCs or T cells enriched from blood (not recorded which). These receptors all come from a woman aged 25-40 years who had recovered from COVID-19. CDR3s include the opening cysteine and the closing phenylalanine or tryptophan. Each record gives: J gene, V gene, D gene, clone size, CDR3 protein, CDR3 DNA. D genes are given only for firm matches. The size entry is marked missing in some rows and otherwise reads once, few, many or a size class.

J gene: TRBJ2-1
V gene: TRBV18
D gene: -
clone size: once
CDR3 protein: CASSPPSTGILSGEQFF
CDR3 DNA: TGTGCCAGCTCACCACCCTCGACGGGGATACTCTCGGGTGAGCAGTTCTTC

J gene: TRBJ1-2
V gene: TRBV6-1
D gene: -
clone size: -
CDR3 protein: CASSEATGSYGYTF
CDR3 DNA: TGTGCCAGCAGTGAAGCGACGGGAAGTTATGGCTACACCTTC

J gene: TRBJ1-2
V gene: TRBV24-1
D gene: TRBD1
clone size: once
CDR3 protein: CATSDGTGRNYGYTF
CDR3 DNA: TGTGCCACCAGTGATGGGACAGGGAGAAACTATGGCTACACCTTC

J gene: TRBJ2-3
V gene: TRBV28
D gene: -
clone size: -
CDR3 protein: CASSLRGLSTDTQYF
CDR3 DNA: TGTGCCAGCAGTTTGCGCGGGCTAAGCACAGATACGCAGTATTTT

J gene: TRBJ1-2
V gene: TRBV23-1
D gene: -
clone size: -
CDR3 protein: CASSQFGEYGYTF
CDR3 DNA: TGCGCCAGCAGTCAGTTCGGGGAGTATGGCTACACCTTC

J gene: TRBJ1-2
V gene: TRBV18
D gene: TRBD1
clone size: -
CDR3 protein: CASSPSGQGGGYTF
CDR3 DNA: TGTGCCAGCTCACCAAGCGGACAGGGTGGTGGCTACACCTTC

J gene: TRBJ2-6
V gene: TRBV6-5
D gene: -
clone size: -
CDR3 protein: CASIHSGANVLTF
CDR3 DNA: TGTGCCAGCATCCACTCTGGGGCCAACGTCCTGACTTTC

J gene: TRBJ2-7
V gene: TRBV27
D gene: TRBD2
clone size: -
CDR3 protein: CASSLTAGGPGEQYF
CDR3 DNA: TGTGCCAGCAGTCTGACAGCGGGAGGGCCGGGCGAGCAGTACTTC

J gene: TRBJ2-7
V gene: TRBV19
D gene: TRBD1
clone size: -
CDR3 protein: CASSAETGTSGYEQYF
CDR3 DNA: TGTGCCAGTAGTGCCGAGACAGGGACCAGCGGTTACGAGCAGTACTTC

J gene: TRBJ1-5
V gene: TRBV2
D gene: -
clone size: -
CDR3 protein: CASSGGSPRGQPQHF
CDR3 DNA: TGTGCCAGCAGTGGCGGTTCCCCCAGGGGTCAGCCCCAGCATTTT

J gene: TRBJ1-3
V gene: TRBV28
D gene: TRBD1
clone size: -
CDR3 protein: CASRGQGASGNTIYF
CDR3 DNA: TGTGCCAGCAGAGGACAGGGGGCTTCTGGAAACACCATATATTTT

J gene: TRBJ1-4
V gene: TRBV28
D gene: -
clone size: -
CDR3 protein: CASSFGSNEKLFF
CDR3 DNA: TGTGCCAGCAGTTTCGGGTCTAATGAAAAACTGTTTTTT

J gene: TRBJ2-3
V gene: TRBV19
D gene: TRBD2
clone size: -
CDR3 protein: CASSRRLAGGPTDTQYF
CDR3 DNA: TGTGCCAGTAGCCGTCGACTAGCGGGAGGGCCAACAGATACGCAGTATTTT

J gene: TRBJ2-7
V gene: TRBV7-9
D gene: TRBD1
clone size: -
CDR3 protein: CASSGQGANEQYF
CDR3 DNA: TGTGCCAGCAGCGGACAGGGGGCTAACGAGCAGTACTTC

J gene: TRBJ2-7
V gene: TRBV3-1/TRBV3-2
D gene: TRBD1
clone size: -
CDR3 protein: CASSQQAQGVDYEQYF
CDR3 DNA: TGTGCCAGCAGCCAACAAGCTCAGGGGGTCGACTACGAGCAGTACTTC

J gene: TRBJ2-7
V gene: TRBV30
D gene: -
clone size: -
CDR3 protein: CAWTSDSYEQYF
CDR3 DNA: TGTGCCTGGACCTCGGACAGCTACGAGCAGTACTTC

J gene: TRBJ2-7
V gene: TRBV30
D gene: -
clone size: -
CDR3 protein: CALPQGPPYEQYF
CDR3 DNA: TGTGCCTTACCTCAGGGTCCTCCCTACGAGCAGTACTTC

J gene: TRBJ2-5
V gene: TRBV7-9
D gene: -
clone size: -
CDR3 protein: CASSLVSSGATQYF
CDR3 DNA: TGTGCCAGCAGCTTAGTTTCGTCCGGTGCGACCCAGTACTTC

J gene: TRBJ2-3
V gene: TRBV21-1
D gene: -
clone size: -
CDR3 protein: CASSEGQTDTQYF
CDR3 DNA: TGTGCCAGCAGCGAAGGACAGACAGATACGCAGTATTTT

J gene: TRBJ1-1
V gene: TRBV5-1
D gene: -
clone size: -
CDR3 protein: CASSFFRGNTEAFF
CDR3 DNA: TGCGCCAGCAGCTTCTTCAGGGGGAACACTGAAGCTTTCTTT

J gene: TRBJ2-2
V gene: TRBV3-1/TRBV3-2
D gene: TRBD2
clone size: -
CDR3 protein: CASSQGGLAGEGVGNTGELFF
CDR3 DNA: TGTGCCAGCAGCCAGGGGGGACTAGCGGGAGAGGGAGTGGGGAACACCGGGGAGCTGTTTTTT

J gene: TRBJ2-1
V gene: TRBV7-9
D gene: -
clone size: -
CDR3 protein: CASSYSSGGELSYNEQFF
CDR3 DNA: TGTGCCAGCAGCTACTCCTCCGGCGGCGAGCTCTCCTACAATGAGCAGTTCTTC

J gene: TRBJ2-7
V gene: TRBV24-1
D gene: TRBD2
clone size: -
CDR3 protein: CATSGLAGGTYEQYF
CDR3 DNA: TGTGCCACCAGTGGTCTAGCGGGAGGGACCTACGAGCAGTACTTC

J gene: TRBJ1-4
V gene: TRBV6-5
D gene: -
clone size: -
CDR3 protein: CASRATSEKLFF
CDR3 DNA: TGTGCCAGCAGAGCGACCTCGGAAAAACTGTTTTTT

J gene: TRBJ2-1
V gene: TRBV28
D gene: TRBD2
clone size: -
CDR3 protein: CASSSLSGRRGNEQFF
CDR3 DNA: TGTGCCAGCAGTTCTCTGAGCGGGAGGAGGGGAAATGAGCAGTTCTTC

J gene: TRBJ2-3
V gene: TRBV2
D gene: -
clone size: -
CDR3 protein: CASSEGGSLMMADTQYF
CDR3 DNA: TGTGCCAGCAGTGAAGGAGGTAGCTTGATGATGGCAGATACGCAGTATTTT

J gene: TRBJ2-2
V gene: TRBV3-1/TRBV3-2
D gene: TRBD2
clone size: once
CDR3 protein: CASSHRTSPSTGELFF
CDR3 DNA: TGTGCCAGCAGCCACCGGACTAGCCCCTCCACCGGGGAGCTGTTTTTT

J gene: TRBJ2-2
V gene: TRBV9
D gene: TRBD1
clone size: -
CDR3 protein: CASSLTGGNTGELFF
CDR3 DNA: TGTGCCAGCAGCCTTACAGGGGGGAACACCGGGGAGCTGTTTTTT

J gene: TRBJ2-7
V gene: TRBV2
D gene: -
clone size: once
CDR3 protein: CASSEGSLYEQYF
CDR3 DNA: TGTGCCAGCAGTGAAGGAAGCCTCTACGAGCAGTACTTC

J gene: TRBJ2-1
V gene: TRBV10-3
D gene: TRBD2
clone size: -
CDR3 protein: CAISESSGTNEQFF
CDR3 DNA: TGTGCCATCAGTGAGTCGAGCGGGACCAATGAGCAGTTCTTC

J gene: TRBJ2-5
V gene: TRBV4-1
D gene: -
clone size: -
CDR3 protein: CASSQGPSQGYQETQYF
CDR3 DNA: TGCGCCAGCAGCCAAGGGCCTAGCCAAGGGTACCAAGAGACCCAGTACTTC

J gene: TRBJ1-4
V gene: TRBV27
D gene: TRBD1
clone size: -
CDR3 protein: CASTPRRTGGTEKLFF
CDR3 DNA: TGTGCCAGCACTCCAAGGAGAACAGGGGGCACGGAAAAACTGTTTTTT

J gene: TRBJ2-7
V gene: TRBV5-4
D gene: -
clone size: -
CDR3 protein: CASSLAGYDEQYF
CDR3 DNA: TGTGCCAGCAGCTTGGCGGGGTACGACGAGCAGTACTTC

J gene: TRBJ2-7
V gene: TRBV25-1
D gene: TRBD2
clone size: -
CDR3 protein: CASSEGSKIAGNSYEQYF
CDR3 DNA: TGTGCCAGCAGTGAGGGGAGCAAAATAGCGGGGAACTCCTACGAGCAGTACTTC

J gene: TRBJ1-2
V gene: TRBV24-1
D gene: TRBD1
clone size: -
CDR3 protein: CATSDSGQDGYTF
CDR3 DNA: TGTGCCACCAGTGATAGCGGACAGGATGGCTACACCTTC

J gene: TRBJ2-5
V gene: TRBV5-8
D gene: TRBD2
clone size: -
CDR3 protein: CASSLASLAGGAETQYF
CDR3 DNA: TGTGCCAGCAGCTTGGCCTCGTTAGCGGGAGGGGCTGAGACCCAGTACTTC

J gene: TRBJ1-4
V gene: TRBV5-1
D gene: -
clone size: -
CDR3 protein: CASSLVGSTNEKLFF
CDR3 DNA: TGCGCCAGCAGCTTGGTCGGGTCAACTAATGAAAAACTGTTTTTT

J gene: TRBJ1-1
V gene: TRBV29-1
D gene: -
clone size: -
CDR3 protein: CSVEQGNTEAFF
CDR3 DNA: TGCAGCGTTGAGCAGGGGAACACTGAAGCTTTCTTT

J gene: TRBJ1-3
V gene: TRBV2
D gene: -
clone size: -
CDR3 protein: CASRERTVGNTIYF
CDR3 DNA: TGTGCCAGCAGGGAACGGACAGTCGGAAACACCATATATTTT

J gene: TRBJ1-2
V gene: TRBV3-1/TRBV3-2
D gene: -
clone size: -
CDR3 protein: CASSQGAGDYGYTF
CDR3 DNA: TGTGCCAGCAGCCAAGGAGCAGGTGACTATGGCTACACCTTC

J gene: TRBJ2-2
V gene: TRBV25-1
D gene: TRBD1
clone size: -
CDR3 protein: CASSEYRSPGQGTGELFF
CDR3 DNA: TGTGCCAGCAGTGAATACCGTTCGCCGGGACAGGGCACCGGGGAGCTGTTTTTT

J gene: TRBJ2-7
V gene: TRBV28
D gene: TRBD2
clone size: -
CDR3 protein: CASSHDFTSGIMGSYEQYF
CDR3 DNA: TGTGCCAGCAGTCACGACTTTACTAGCGGGATAATGGGCTCCTACGAGCAGTACTTC

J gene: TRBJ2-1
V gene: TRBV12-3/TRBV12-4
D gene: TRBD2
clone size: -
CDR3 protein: CASSLPGLAAPFF
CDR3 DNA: TGTGCCAGCAGTCTGCCGGGACTAGCGGCGCCGTTCTTC

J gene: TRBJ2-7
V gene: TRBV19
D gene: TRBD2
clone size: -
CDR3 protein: CASSTLAGRYEQYF
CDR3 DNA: TGTGCCAGTAGTACCTTAGCGGGAAGGTACGAGCAGTACTTC

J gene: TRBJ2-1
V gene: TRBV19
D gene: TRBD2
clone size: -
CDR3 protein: CASSFAGGPSEQFF
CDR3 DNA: TGTGCCAGTAGTTTCGCGGGAGGGCCAAGTGAGCAGTTCTTC

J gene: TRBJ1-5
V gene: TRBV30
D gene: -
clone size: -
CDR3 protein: CAWSTEGNQPQHF
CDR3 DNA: TGTGCCTGGAGCACGGAGGGCAATCAGCCCCAGCATTTT

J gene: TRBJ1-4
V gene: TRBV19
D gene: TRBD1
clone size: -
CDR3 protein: CASSPMDRGREKLFF
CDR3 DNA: TGTGCCAGTAGTCCTATGGACAGGGGGCGTGAAAAACTGTTTTTT

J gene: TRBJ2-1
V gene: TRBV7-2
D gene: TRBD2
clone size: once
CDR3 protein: CASSLVAGGSYNEQFF
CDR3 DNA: TGTGCCAGCAGCTTAGTAGCGGGGGGCTCCTACAATGAGCAGTTCTTC

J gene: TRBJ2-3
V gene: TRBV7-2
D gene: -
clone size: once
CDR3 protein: CASSAGGSTDTQYF
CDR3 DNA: TGTGCCAGCAGCGCCGGCGGGAGCACAGATACGCAGTATTTT

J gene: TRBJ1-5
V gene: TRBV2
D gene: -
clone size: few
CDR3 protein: CASSDLRVVRRQPQHF
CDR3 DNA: TGTGCCAGCAGTGACCTCAGGGTAGTCCGTCGGCAGCCCCAGCATTTT

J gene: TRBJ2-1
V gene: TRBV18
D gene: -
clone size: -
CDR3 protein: CASSPAGIVNNEQFF
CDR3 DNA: TGTGCCAGCTCACCAGCGGGGATAGTCAACAATGAGCAGTTCTTC

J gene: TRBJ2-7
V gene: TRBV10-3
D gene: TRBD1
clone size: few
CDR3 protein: CAISGGTGILYEQYF
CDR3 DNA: TGTGCCATCAGTGGAGGGACAGGGATCCTCTACGAGCAGTACTTC

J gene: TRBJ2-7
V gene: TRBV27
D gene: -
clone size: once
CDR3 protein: CASSLYAGPSYEQYF
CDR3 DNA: TGTGCCAGCAGTTTATATGCGGGACCATCCTACGAGCAGTACTTC

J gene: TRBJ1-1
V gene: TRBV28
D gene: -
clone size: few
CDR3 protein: CASSLTGNTEAFF
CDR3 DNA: TGTGCCAGCAGTCTAACAGGGAACACTGAAGCTTTCTTT

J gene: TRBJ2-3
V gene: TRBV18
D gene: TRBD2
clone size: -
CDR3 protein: CASSTATSGASTDTQYF
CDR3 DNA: TGTGCCAGCTCAACCGCGACTAGCGGCGCTAGCACAGATACGCAGTATTTT